Shown below are 31 T cell receptor beta chains from a single sample sequenced in a study of blood T cell repertoires in COVID-19. The method was immunoSEQ multiplex PCR; TCRdb's version includes in-frame clones alone and lacks a portion of them. Of around 95,000 clones listed, approximately 91% are singletons. Sample: peripheral blood. Receptors originate from a man between 45 and 60 years old with active COVID-19.

The CDR3 is CASRSLSGRGVHEQFF. CDR3 in DNA: TGTGCCAGCAGGTCACTTTCAGGGCGCGGGGTCCATGAGCAGTTCTTC. This chain joins TRBV7-8 and TRBJ2-1; TRBD2 might be the D (6 bases). V was cut by 6 bases and J by 8 bases, with 23 bases left in between. The CDR3 runs 16 residues. Germline V gene lookup returns CDR1 SGHVS and CDR2 FQNEAQ.

The chain links TRBV9 to TRBJ1-5; perhaps TRBD1 as D (6 bases). This CDR3 comprises 15 residues. CDR1 and CDR2 from the germline V gene are SGDLS and YYNGEE. V dropped 3 bases and J dropped 9 bases, with 19 bases sitting between them. Here the CDR3 reads CASSEGGSGTWPQHF. The CDR3 coding sequence is TGTGCCAGCAGCGAGGGGGGGTCCGGGACTTGGCCCCAGCATTTT.

The chain employs TRBV7-8 and TRBJ2-7; D not certain. V dropped 5 bases and J dropped 7 bases, with 9 bases sitting between them. The CDR3 has 11 residues. Germline V gene sequence: CDR1 SGHVS, CDR2 FQNEAQ. The CDR3 spells CASSPSREQYF. CDR3 in DNA: TGTGCCAGCAGCCCCTCGAGGGAGCAGTACTTC.

The chain links TRBV18 to TRBJ2-3; D gene unclear. The CDR3 length is 14 residues. The V gene's germline CDR1 is KGHSH and CDR2 LQKENI. Trimming removed 6 bases at V and 0 bases at J, with 10 bases between. In DNA, the CDR3 is TGTGCCAGCTCTCCATCGTCTAGCACAGATACGCAGTATTTT. Amino acids: CASSPSSSTDTQYF.

The chain has TRBV6-6 and TRBJ2-1; perhaps TRBD2 as D (5 bases). Germline CDR1 and CDR2: MNHNY and SVGAGI (reference sequence). The CDR3 totals 15 residues. V gave up 2 bases and J gave up 4 bases, with 12 bases separating them. In DNA form, the CDR3 reads TGTGCCAGCAGTTACAGTAGCGAGCATTACAATGAGCAGTTCTTC. It specifies CASSYSSEHYNEQFF.

The chain has TRBV18 and TRBJ1-1; D not certain. The CDR3 contains 14 residues. CDR1 KGHSH and CDR2 LQKENI come from the germline V gene. V lost 3 bases and J lost 1, with 9 bases in between. CDR3 sequence reads: CASSPIPRNTEAFF. CDR3 coding DNA: TGTGCCAGCTCACCCATCCCGAGGAACACTGAAGCTTTCTTT.

The chain uses TRBV3-1 (or the pseudogene TRBV3-2) and TRBJ2-1; weak D call: TRBD2 (5 bases). Germline values: CDR1 LGHDT, CDR2 YNNKEL (reference sequence). The length of the CDR3 is 15 residues. Trimming removed 1 base at V and 4 bases at J, with 11 bases between. The CDR3 loop reads CASSQASGNYNEQFF. As DNA, the CDR3 is TGTGCCAGCAGCCAAGCTTCCGGGAATTACAATGAGCAGTTCTTC.

The chain employs TRBV5-6 and TRBJ1-4, with TRBD1 identical over 7 bases. CDR1 SGHDT and CDR2 YYEEEE come from the germline V gene. The CDR3 covers 16 residues. V lost 3 bases and J lost 6; bases outside the gene matches: 11. The CDR3 loop reads CASSSMGQGGDEKLFF. The CDR3 nucleotides are TGTGCCAGCAGCTCGATGGGCCAGGGGGGAGATGAAAAACTGTTTTTT.

The count of this clone is one. The rearrangement joins TRBV6-5 to TRBJ1-1; D not certain. The CDR3 sequence is 13 residues long. The ends were cut back, 2 bases at V and 1 base at J, with 5 bases in the middle. Per the germline V gene, CDR1 is MNHEY and CDR2 is SVGAGI. CDR3 coding DNA: TGTGCCAGCAGTTACCGGGGGAACACTGAAGCTTTCTTT. Residues: CASSYRGNTEAFF.

CDR3 DNA: TGTGCCAGCAGCAAAGAAGGACAGGGGAATAATTCACCCCTCCACTTT. Its protein product is CASSKEGQGNNSPLHF. V is TRBV5-8 and J is TRBJ1-6, with 9 bases aligning to TRBD1. The J segment lost 5 bases and the V segment lost 4 bases, leaving 7 bases of the junction unmatched. The CDR3 is 16 residues long. Germline V gene data show CDR1 as SGHTS and CDR2 as YDEGEE.

This chain links TRBV5-1 with TRBJ1-3; D is uncertain. V dropped 0 bases and J dropped 3 bases, with 10 bases sitting between them. In germline, CDR1 is SGHRS, CDR2 YFSETQ. This CDR3 is built from 15 residues. This CDR3 is CASSLADTVGNTIYF. CDR3 DNA: TGCGCCAGCAGCTTGGCCGACACGGTTGGAAACACCATATATTTT.

The V and J genes are TRBV5-1 and TRBJ2-1; 8 bases fit TRBD2. Trimming removed 4 bases from V and 0 bases from J; junction bases left unmatched: 6. Germline V gene data show CDR1 as SGHRS and CDR2 as YFSETQ. The length of the CDR3 is 16 residues. The CDR3 nucleotides are TGCGCCAGCAGCGTGGCGGGGGGCCTCTCCTACAATGAGCAGTTCTTC. It yields the protein CASSVAGGLSYNEQFF.

This clone has a handful of counts. J is TRBJ2-7 and V is TRBV5-1; TRBD1 matches at 7 bases. The trim removed 4 bases at V and 6 bases at J, leaving 10 bases unmatched. Germline V gives CDR1 SGHRS, CDR2 YFSETQ. This CDR3 spans 14 amino acids. DNA for the CDR3: TGCGCCAGCAGCGACGGCACAGGGGCGGCCGAGCAGTACGTC. Amino acid sequence: CASSDGTGAAEQYV.

V is TRBV14 and J is TRBJ2-5, with 9 bases matching TRBD2. CDR1 is SGHDN, CDR2 FVKESK, per germline. Trimming at V came to 4 bases and at J to 3 bases, leaving 6 bases not matched to a gene. The CDR3 extends over 15 amino acids. CDR3 DNA sequence: TGTGCCAGCAGCCGATTCGCTAGCGGGGAAGAGACCCAGTACTTC. Translating it yields CASSRFASGEETQYF.

CDR3 nucleotide sequence: TGTGCCAGCTCACCGAACACAGGGGGCACTGAAGCTTTCTTT. It translates to CASSPNTGGTEAFF. The V call is TRBV18, the J call TRBJ1-1, with 8 bases fitting TRBD1. The CDR3 contains 14 residues. Trimming removed 3 bases from V and 4 bases from J; junction bases left unmatched: 4. The germline gives CDR1 KGHSH, CDR2 LQKENI. Complete variable domain (other parts from reference TRBV18 and TRBJ1-1): NAGVMQNPRHLVRRRGQEARLRCSPMKGHSHVYWYRQLPEEGLKFMVYLQKENIIDESGMPKERFSAEFPKEGPSILRIQQVVRGDSAAYFCASSPNTGGTEAFFGQGTRLTVV.

The V call is TRBV3-1 (or the pseudogene TRBV3-2), the J call TRBJ1-1, with 9 bases that match TRBD1. V lost 0 bases to trimming and J lost 13 bases; unmatched junction nucleotides: 12. CDR3 length: 15 residues. Germline assignment: CDR1 LGHDT and CDR2 YNNKEL (reference sequence). The CDR3 nucleotides are TGTGCCAGCAGCCAAGATCTCGCGACAGGGGGGTGGGGTTTCTTT. Its protein product is CASSQDLATGGWGFF.

The gene calls are TRBV11-2 and TRBJ2-7; unclear D gene. V was trimmed by 2 bases and J by 4 bases, leaving 12 bases between them. The length of the CDR3 is 14 residues. The germline V gene has CDR1 SGHAT and CDR2 FQNNGV. The CDR3 bases are TGTGCCAGCAGCTTAACTATAGACCGTTACGAGCAGTACTTC. Translating it yields CASSLTIDRYEQYF.

The table lists this clone with a count of one. This rearrangement joins TRBV6-5 to TRBJ2-4, with 8 bases fitting TRBD2. Germline V gene data show CDR1 as MNHEY and CDR2 as SVGAGI. V lost 5 bases and J lost 1; bases outside the gene matches: 4. The CDR3 is 15 amino acids. CDR3 DNA sequence: TGTGCCAGCAGTCGGGGGGGAGGGGCCAAAAACATTCAGTACTTC. As protein: CASSRGGGAKNIQYF.

V and J are TRBV3-1 (or the pseudogene TRBV3-2) and TRBJ1-1; TRBD1 matches 9 bases. V was pared by 1 base and J by 4 bases, with 4 bases of the junction left unmatched. The CDR3 covers 15 residues. Germline CDR1 LGHDT, CDR2 YNNKEL (reference sequence). CDR3 sequence: CASSQVWTGATEAFF. CDR3 coding DNA: TGTGCCAGCAGCCAAGTTTGGACAGGGGCCACTGAAGCTTTCTTT.

The chain uses TRBV6-6 and TRBJ2-2; possibly TRBD1 for D (6 bases). Germline V lookup: CDR1 MNHNY, CDR2 SVGAGI (reference sequence). V was cut by 11 bases and J by 9 bases, with 13 bases left in between. The CDR3 length is 11 residues. For the CDR3, the DNA is TGTGCCCACCGGACAGACTGGGAGCTGTTTTTT. Translation gives CAHRTDWELFF.

This chain joins TRBV5-1 and TRBJ2-5, with D tentatively TRBD1 (6 bases). The CDR3 is 14 residues long. From germline, CDR1 is SGHRS and CDR2 YFSETQ. Trimming cost V 1 base and J 2 bases, with 9 bases left between them. The CDR3 bases are TGCGCCAGCAGCTTGTTGACAGGTCAAGAGACCCAGTACTTC. The encoded protein is CASSLLTGQETQYF.

This sequence joins TRBV7-9 and TRBJ2-3; a weak D match, TRBD2 (6 bases). Germline loops: CDR1 SEHNR, CDR2 FQNEAQ (reference sequence). There are 14 residues in the CDR3. Trimming took 5 bases from V and 5 from J, leaving 14 bases between them. Here the CDR3 reads CASSTGRDIDTQYF. CDR3 coding DNA: TGTGCCAGCAGCACCGGGAGAGACATAGATACGCAGTATTTT.

This chain links TRBV12-5 with TRBJ2-2, with 11 bases lining up with TRBD2. V shed 2 bases, J shed 5 bases, and the junction held 4 bases outside the gene matches. Germline V gives CDR1 LGHNT, CDR2 FRNRAP. This CDR3 has 16 amino acids. CDR3 sequence (DNA): TGTGCTAGTGGTTTGAGGCTAGCGGGAGGTACCGGGGAGCTGTTTTTT. Its protein is CASGLRLAGGTGELFF.

This clone was found a few times. The chain links TRBV2 to TRBJ2-3; tentatively, D is TRBD2 (6 bases). CDR1 and CDR2 from the germline V gene are SNHLY and FYNNEI. The CDR3 is 14 amino acids. V shed 6 bases and J shed 0 bases, with 10 bases lying between them. The CDR3 here is CASRPGSSTDTQYF. The CDR3 DNA follows: TGTGCCAGCAGACCCGGGAGCAGCACAGATACGCAGTATTTT.

CDR3 loop: CASSTRQGSNEKLFF. CDR3 sequence (DNA): TGTGCCAGCAGCACCCGACAGGGATCTAATGAAAAACTGTTTTTT. The chain has TRBV9 and TRBJ1-4; 7 bases agree with TRBD1. V was clipped by 4 bases and J by 3 bases; unmatched bases: 6. The V gene's germline CDR1 is SGDLS and CDR2 YYNGEE. This CDR3 contains 15 residues.

The V gene is TRBV19, the J gene TRBJ1-2; D gene ambiguous. The CDR3 extends over 12 amino acids. Germline V gene sequence: CDR1 LNHDA, CDR2 SQIVND (reference sequence). The germline V and J ends were trimmed by 4 bases and 2 bases, with 5 bases remaining between them. The CDR3 DNA follows: TGTGCCAGTAGTACCTTGAACTATGGCTACACCTTC. Its protein product is CASSTLNYGYTF.

On this clone: In the same sample, other DNA sequences code for this CDR3. This chain links TRBV2 with TRBJ1-2; TRBD1 is a possible D gene (6 bases). In germline, CDR1 is SNHLY, CDR2 FYNNEI. CDR3 size: 13 residues. V was clipped by 5 bases and J by 2 bases, with 9 bases between them. CDR3 loop: CASSWDTNYGYTF. The CDR3 DNA follows: TGTGCCAGCAGTTGGGACACCAACTATGGCTACACCTTC.

The genes are TRBV5-1 and TRBJ2-3; TRBD2 matches at 7 bases. The CDR3 is made up of 13 amino acids. V was pared by 4 bases and J by 4 bases, with 3 bases of the junction left unmatched. The germline V gene encodes CDR1 SGHRS and CDR2 YFSETQ. DNA for the CDR3: TGCGCCAGCAGCCGGACTAGAGCAGATACGCAGTATTTT. Translating it yields CASSRTRADTQYF.

This chain links TRBV19 with TRBJ2-1, with 10 bases matching TRBD2. The CDR3 has 16 residues. The junction had 11 bases not matched to a gene; V was cut back by 4 bases and J by 8 bases. Germline-derived CDR1 and CDR2 are LNHDA and SQIVND (reference sequence). CDR3 DNA: TGTGCCAGTAGTACCATTTTAGCGGGAGGTTTCGATGAGCAGTTCTTC. This encodes CASSTILAGGFDEQFF.

The CDR3 nucleotides are TGTGCCACCAGTGATTCCGGGACAGGGCCTCATCAGCCCCAGCATTTT. The encoded protein is CATSDSGTGPHQPQHF. The rearrangement uses TRBV24-1 and TRBJ1-5; TRBD1 agrees at 9 bases. The CDR3 totals 16 residues. J lost 5 bases, V lost 2 bases, and 6 bases had no gene match. Germline CDR1 is KGHDR and CDR2 is SFDVKD.

The chain employs TRBV11-2 and TRBJ1-2; D call uncertain. Between the trimmed V and J ends, which lost 2 bases and 5 bases, there was a span of 15 bases. The germline gives CDR1 SGHAT, CDR2 FQNNGV. There are 15 residues in the CDR3. The DNA of the CDR3 is TGTGCCAGCAGCTTAAGTCAGGCAGCATATTATGGCTACACCTTC. Protein: CASSLSQAAYYGYTF.